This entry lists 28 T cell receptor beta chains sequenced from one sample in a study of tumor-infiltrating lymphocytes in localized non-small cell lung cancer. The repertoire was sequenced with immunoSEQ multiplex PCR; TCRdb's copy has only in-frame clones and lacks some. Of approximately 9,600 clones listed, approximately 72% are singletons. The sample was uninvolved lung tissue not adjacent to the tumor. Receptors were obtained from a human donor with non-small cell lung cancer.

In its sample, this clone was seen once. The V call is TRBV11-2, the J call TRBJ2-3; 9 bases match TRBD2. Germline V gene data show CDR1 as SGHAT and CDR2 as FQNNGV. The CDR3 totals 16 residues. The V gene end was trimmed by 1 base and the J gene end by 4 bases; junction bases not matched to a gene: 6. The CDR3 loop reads CASSLVAGGAPDTQYF. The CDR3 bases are TGTGCCAGCAGCTTAGTGGCGGGGGGGGCACCAGATACGCAGTATTTT. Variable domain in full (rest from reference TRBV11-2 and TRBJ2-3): EAGVAQSPRYKIIEKRQSVAFWCNPISGHATLYWYQQILGQGPKLLIQFQNNGVVDDSQLPKDRFSAERLKGVDSTLKIQPAKLEDSAVYLCASSLVAGGAPDTQYFGPGTRLTVL.

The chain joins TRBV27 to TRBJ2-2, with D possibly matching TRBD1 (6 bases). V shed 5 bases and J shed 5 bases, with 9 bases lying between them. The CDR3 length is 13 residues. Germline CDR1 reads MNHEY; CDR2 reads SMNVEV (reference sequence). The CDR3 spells CASSPTGTGELFF. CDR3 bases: TGTGCCAGCAGTCCCACAGGGACCGGGGAGCTGTTTTTT.

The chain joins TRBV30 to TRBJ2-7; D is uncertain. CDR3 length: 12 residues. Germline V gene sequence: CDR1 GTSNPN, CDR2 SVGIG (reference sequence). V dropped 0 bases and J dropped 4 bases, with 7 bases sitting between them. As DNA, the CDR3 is TGTGCCTGGAGTGTATCATCGTACGAGCAGTACTTC. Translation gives CAWSVSSYEQYF.

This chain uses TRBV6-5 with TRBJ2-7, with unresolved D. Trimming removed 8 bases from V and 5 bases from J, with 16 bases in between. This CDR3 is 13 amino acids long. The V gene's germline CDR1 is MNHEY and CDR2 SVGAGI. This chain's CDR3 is CASRPGGFHEQYF. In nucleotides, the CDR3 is TGTGCCAGCCGTCCGGGTGGGTTCCACGAGCAGTACTTC.

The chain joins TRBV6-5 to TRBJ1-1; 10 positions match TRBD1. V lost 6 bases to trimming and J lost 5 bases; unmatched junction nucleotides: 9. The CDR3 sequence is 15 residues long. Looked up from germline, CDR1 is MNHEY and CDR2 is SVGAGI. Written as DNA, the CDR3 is TGTGCCAGCAGAGCTGACAGGGGGCGGGATACTGAAGCTTTCTTT. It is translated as CASRADRGRDTEAFF.

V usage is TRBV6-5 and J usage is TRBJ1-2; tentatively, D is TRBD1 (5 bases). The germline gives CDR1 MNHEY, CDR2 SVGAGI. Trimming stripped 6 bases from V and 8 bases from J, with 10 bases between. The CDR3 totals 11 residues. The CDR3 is CASSQGDGYTF. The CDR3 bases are TGTGCCAGCAGCCAGGGAGACGGCTACACCTTC.

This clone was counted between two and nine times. CDR3 protein: CAWLGTPNTGELFF. The DNA of the CDR3 is TGTGCCTGGTTAGGGACACCTAACACCGGGGAGCTGTTTTTT. V usage is TRBV30 and J usage is TRBJ2-2, with D tentatively TRBD1 (6 bases). Germline V gives CDR1 GTSNPN, CDR2 SVGIG (reference sequence). The CDR3 consists of 14 residues. The V end was cut by 5 bases, the J end by 2 bases, with 12 bases between.

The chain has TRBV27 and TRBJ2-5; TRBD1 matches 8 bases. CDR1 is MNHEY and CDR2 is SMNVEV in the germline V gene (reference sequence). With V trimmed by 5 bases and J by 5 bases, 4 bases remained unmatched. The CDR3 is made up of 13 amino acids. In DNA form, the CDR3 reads TGTGCCAGCAGTCGACAGGGGCGGGAGACCCAGTACTTC. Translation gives CASSRQGRETQYF.

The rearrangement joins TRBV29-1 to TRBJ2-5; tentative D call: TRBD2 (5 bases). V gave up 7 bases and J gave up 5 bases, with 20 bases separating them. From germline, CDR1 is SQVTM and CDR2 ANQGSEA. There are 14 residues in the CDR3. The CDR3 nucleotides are TGCAGCGGATCGGACTCCCGCAAGTCGGAGACCCAGTACTTC. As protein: CSGSDSRKSETQYF. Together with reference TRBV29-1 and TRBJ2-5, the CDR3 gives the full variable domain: SAVISQKPSRDICQRGTSLTIQCQVDSQVTMMFWYRQQPGQSLTLIATANQGSEATYESGFVIDKFPISRPNLTFSTLTVSNMSPEDSSIYLCSGSDSRKSETQYFGPGTRLLVL.

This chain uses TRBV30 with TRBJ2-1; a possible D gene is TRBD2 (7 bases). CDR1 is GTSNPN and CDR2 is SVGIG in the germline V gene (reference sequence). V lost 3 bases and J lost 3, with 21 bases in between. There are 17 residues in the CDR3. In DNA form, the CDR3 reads TGTGCCTGGAGCGTGTCCTTGGGGGGGGGCGGCTACAATGAGCAGTTCTTC. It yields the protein CAWSVSLGGGGYNEQFF.

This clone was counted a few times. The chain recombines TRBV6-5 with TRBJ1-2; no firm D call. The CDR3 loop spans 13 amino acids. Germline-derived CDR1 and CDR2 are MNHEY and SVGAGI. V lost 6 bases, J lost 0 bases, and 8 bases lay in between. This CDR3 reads CASRDMANYGYTF. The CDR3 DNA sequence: TGTGCCAGCAGAGACATGGCTAACTATGGCTACACCTTC.

CDR3 region: CASSPGLAYEQYF. For the CDR3, the DNA is TGTGCCAGCAGCCCGGGACTCGCCTACGAGCAGTACTTC. The rearrangement uses TRBV5-5 and TRBJ2-7; tentative D call: TRBD2 (6 bases). This CDR3 comprises 13 residues. Germline-derived CDR1 and CDR2 are SGHKS and YYEKEE (reference sequence). Trimming shortened V by 4 bases and J by 2 bases, and 10 bases separated the two germline ends. Based on the CDR3 plus reference TRBV5-5 and TRBJ2-7, the full variable domain is DAGVTQSPTHLIKTRGQQVTLRCSPISGHKSVSWYQQVLGQGPQFIFQYYEKEERGRGNFPDRFSARQFPNYSSELNVNALLLGDSALYLCASSPGLAYEQYFGPGTRLTVT.

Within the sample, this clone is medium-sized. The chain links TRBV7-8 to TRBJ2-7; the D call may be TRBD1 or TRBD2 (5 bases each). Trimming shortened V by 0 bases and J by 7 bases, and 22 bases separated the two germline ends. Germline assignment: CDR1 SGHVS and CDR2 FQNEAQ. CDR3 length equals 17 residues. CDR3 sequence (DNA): TGTGCCAGCAGCTTAGCACCTACTATTTTCGACGGGGCGGAGCAGTACTTC. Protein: CASSLAPTIFDGAEQYF.

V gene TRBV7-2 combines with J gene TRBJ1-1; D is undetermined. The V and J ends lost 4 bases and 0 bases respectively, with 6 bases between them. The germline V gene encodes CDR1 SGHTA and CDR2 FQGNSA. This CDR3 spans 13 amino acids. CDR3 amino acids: CASSSALNTEAFF. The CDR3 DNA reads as TGTGCCAGCAGCTCGGCATTGAACACTGAAGCTTTCTTT. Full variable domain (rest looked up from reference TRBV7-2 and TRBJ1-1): GAGVSQSPSNKVTEKGKDVELRCDPISGHTALYWYRQSLGQGLEFLIYFQGNSAPDKSGLPSDRFSAERTGGSVSTLTIQRTQQEDSAVYLCASSSALNTEAFFGQGTRLTVV.

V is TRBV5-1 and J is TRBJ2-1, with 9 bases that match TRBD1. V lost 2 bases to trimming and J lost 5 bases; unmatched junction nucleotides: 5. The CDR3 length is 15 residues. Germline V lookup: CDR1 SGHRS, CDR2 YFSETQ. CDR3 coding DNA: TGCGCCAGCAGCTTAGAACAGGGGGCCAACAATGAGCAGTTCTTC. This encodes CASSLEQGANNEQFF.

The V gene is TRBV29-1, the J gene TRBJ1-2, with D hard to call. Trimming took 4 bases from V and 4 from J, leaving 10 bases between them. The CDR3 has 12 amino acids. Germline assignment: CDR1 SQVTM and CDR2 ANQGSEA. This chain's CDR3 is CSVAGSLYGYTF. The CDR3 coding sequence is TGCAGCGTTGCCGGGTCCCTCTATGGCTACACCTTC.

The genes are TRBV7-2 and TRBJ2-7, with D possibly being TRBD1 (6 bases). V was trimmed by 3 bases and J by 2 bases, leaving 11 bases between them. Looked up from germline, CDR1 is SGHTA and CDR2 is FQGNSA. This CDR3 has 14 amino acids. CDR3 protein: CASSFSTGTYEQYF. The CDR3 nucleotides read TGTGCCAGCAGCTTTTCAACAGGGACCTACGAGCAGTACTTC.

The CDR3 DNA sequence: TGTGCCATCCCCGGGGGGCAATCGGGTGAAAAACTGTTTTTT. It translates to CAIPGGQSGEKLFF. The rearrangement joins TRBV13 to TRBJ1-4, with TRBD1 as a possible D gene (6 bases). Trimming pared 10 bases from V and 7 bases from J, leaving 19 bases between. The CDR3 contains 14 residues. Germline V CDR1 and CDR2: PRHDT, FYEKMQ (reference sequence).

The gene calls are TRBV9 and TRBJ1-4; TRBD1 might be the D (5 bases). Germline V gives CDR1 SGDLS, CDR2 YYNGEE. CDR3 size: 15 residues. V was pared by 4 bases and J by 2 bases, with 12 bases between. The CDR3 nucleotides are TGTGCCAGCAGCCCCGACAGTGTGACTAATGAAAAACTGTTTTTT. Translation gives CASSPDSVTNEKLFF.

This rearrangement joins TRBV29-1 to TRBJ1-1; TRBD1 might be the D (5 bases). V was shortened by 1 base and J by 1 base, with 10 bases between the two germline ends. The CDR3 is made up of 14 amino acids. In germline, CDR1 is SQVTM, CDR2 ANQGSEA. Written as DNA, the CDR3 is TGCAGCGTTGAAGGGGGCAGGGCGAACACTGAAGCTTTCTTT. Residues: CSVEGGRANTEAFF. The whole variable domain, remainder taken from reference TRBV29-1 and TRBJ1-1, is SAVISQKPSRDICQRGTSLTIQCQVDSQVTMMFWYRQQPGQSLTLIATANQGSEATYESGFVIDKFPISRPNLTFSTLTVSNMSPEDSSIYLCSVEGGRANTEAFFGQGTRLTVV.

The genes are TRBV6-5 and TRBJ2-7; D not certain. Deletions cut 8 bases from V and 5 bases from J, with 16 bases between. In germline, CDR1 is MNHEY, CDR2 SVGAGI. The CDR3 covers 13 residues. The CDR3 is CASGLGSGNEQYF. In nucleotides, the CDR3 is TGTGCCAGCGGGTTAGGGTCGGGTAACGAGCAGTACTTC.

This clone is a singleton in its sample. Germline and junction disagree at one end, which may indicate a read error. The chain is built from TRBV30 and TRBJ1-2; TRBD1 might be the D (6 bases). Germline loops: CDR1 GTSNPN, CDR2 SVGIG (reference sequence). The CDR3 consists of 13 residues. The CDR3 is CARSFVGANGYTF. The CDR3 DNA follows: TGTGCCCGGAGTTTCGTGGGGGCTAATGGCTACACCTTC.

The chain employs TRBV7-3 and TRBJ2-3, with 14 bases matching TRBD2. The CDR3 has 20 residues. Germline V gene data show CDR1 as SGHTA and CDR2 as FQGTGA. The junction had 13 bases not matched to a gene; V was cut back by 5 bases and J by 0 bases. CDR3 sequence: CASSPGGGLAGGTSTDTQYF. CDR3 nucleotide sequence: TGTGCCAGCAGCCCTGGGGGAGGACTAGCGGGAGGTACTAGCACAGATACGCAGTATTTT.

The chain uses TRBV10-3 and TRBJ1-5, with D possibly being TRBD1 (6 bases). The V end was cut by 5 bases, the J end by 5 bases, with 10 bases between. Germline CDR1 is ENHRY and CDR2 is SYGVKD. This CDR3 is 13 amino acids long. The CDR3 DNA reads TGTGCCATCAGTACAGGGTTGCATCAGCCCCAGCATTTT. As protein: CAISTGLHQPQHF.

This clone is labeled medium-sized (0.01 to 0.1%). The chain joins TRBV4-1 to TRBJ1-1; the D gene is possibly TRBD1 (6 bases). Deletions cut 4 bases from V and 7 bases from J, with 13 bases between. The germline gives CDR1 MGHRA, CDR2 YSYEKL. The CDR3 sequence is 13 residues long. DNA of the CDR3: TGCGCCAGCAGCCCCCCCCGGACAGATGAAGCTTTCTTT. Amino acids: CASSPPRTDEAFF.

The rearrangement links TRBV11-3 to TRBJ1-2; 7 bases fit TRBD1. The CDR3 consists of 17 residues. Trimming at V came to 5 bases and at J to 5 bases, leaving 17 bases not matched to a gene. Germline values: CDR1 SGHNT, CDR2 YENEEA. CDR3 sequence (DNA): TGTGCCAGCAGCCCTACATCCGACAGGGATCGTAGGTATGGCTACACCTTC. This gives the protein CASSPTSDRDRRYGYTF.

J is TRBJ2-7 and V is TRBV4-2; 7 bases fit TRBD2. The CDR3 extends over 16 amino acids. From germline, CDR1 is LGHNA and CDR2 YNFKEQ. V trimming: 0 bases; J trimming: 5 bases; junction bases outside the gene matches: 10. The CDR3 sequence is CASSQDPGTIGHEQYF. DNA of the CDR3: TGTGCCAGCAGCCAAGATCCCGGGACTATTGGGCACGAGCAGTACTTC.

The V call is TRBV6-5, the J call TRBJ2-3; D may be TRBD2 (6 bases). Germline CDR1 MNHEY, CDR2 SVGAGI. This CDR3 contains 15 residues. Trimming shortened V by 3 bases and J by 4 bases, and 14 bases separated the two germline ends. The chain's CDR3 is CASSYEGGSADTQYF. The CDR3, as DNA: TGTGCCAGCAGTTATGAGGGAGGTTCCGCAGATACGCAGTATTTT.